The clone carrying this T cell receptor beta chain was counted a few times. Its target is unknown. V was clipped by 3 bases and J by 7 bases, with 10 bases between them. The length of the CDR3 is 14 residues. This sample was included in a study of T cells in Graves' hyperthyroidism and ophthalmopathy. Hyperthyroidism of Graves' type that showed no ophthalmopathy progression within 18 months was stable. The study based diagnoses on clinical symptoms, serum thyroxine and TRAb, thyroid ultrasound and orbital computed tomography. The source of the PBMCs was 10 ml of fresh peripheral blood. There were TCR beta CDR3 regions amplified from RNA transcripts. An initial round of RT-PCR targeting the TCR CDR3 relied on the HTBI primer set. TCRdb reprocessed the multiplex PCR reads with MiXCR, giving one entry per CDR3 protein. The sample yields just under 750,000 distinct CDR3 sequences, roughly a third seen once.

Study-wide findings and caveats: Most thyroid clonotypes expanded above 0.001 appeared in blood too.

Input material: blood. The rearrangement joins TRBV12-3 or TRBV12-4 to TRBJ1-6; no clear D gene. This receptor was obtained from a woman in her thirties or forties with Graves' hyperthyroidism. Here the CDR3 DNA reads TGTGCCAGCAGTTTCATAGGGCCCAATTCACCCCTCCACTTT. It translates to CASSFIGPNSPLHF.